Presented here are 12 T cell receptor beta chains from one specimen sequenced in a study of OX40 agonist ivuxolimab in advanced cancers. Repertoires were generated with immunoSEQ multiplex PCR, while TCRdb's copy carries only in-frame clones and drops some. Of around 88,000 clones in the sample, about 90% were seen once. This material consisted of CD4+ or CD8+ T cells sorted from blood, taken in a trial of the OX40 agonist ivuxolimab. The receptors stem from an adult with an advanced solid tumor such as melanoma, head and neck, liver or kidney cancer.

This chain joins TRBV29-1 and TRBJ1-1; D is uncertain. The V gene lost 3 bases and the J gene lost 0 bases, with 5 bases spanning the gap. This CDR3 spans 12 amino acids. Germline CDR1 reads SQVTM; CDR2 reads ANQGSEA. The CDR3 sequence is CSVDGLNTEAFF. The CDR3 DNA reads TGCAGCGTTGACGGACTGAACACTGAAGCTTTCTTT.

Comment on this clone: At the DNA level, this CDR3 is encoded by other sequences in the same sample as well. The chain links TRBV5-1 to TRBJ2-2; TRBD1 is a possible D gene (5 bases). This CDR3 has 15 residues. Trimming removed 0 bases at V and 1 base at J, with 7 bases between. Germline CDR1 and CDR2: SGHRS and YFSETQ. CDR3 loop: CASSLGQGNTGELFF. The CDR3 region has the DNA TGCGCCAGCAGCTTGGGTCAGGGGAACACCGGGGAGCTGTTTTTT.

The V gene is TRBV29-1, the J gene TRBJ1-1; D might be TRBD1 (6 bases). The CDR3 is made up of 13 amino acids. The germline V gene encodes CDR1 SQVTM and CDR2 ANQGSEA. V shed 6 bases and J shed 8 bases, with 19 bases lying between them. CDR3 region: CSVQGSAGGEAFF. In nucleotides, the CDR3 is TGCAGCGTACAGGGTTCTGCCGGGGGAGAAGCTTTCTTT.

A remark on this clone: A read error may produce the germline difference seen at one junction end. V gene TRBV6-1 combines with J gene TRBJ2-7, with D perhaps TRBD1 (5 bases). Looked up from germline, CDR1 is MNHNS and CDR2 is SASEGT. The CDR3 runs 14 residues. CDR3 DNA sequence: TGTGCCGGCAGGGAATCCCCCGCCATCTACGAGCAGTACTTC. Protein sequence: CAGRESPAIYEQYF.

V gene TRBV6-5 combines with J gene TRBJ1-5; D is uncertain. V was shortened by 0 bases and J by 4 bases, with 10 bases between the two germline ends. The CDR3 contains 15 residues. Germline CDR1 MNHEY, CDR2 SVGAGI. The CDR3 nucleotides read TGTGCCAGCAGTTACTCTGCAGTCTCAAATCAGCCCCAGCATTTT. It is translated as CASSYSAVSNQPQHF.

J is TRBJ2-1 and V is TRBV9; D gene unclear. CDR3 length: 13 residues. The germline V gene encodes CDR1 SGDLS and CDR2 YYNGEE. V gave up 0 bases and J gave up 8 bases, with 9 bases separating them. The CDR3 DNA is TGTGCCAGCAGCGTAGCTGTGGCGTATGAGCAGTTCTTC. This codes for CASSVAVAYEQFF. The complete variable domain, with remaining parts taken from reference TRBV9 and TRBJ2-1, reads DSGVTQTPKHLITATGQRVTLRCSPRSGDLSVYWYQQSLDQGLQFLIQYYNGEERAKGNILERFSAQQFPDLHSELNLSSLELGDSALYFCASSVAVAYEQFFGPGTRLTVL.

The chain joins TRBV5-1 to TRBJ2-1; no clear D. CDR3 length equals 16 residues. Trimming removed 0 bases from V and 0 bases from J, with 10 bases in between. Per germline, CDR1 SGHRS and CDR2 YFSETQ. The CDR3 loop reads CASSLEIVSSYNEQFF. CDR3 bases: TGCGCCAGCAGCTTGGAGATAGTTAGCTCCTACAATGAGCAGTTCTTC.

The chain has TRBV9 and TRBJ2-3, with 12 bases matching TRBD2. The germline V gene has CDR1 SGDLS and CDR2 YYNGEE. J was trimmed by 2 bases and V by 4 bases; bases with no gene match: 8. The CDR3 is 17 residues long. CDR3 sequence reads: CASSTPRTSGITDTQYF. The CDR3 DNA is TGTGCCAGCAGCACCCCCCGGACTAGCGGGATCACAGATACGCAGTATTTT. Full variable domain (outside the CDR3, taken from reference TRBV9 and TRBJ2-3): DSGVTQTPKHLITATGQRVTLRCSPRSGDLSVYWYQQSLDQGLQFLIQYYNGEERAKGNILERFSAQQFPDLHSELNLSSLELGDSALYFCASSTPRTSGITDTQYFGPGTRLTVL.

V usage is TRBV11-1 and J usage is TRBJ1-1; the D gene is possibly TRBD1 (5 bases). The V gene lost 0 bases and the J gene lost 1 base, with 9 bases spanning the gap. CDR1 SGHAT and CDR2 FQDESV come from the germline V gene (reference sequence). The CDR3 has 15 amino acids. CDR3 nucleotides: TGTGCCAGCAGCTTAGCGAGACAGAAGAACACTGAAGCTTTCTTT. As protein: CASSLARQKNTEAFF. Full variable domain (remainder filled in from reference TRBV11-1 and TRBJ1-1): EAEVAQSPRYKITEKSQAVAFWCDPISGHATLYWYRQILGQGPELLVQFQDESVVDDSQLPKDRFSAERLKGVDSTLKIQPAELGDSAMYLCASSLARQKNTEAFFGQGTRLTVV.

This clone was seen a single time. This CDR3 is CASSSLVSTDTQYF. The CDR3 bases are TGCGCCAGCAGCTCCCTGGTCAGCACAGATACGCAGTATTTT. The V call is TRBV5-1, the J call TRBJ2-3; D is unclear. The V gene lost 3 bases and the J gene lost 0 bases, with 8 bases spanning the gap. Germline loops: CDR1 SGHRS, CDR2 YFSETQ. The CDR3 runs 14 residues.

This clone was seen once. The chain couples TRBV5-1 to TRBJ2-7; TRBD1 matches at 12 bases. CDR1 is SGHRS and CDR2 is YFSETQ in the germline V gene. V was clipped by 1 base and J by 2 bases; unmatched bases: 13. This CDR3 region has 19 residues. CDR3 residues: CASSLYSRDRGQIAYEQYF. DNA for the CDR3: TGCGCCAGCAGCTTGTACTCCCGGGACAGGGGGCAAATCGCCTACGAGCAGTACTTC.

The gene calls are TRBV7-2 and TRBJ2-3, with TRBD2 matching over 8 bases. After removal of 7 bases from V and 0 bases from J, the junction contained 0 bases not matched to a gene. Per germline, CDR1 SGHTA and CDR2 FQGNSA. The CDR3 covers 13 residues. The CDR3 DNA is TGTGCCAGCAAGCGGGGGAGCACAGATACGCAGTATTTT. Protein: CASKRGSTDTQYF.